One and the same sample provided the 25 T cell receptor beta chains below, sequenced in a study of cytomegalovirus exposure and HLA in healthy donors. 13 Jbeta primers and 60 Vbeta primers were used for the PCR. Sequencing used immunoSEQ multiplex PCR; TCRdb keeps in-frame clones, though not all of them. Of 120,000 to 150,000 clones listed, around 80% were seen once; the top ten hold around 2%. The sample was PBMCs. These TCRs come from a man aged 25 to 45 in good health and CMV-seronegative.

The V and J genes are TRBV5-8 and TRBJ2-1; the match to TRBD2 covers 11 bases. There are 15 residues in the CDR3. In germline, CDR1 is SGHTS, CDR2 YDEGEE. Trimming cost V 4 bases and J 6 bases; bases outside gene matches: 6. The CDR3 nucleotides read TGTGCCAGCAGCGAGGGACTAGCGGAGGGCAATGAGCAGTTCTTC. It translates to CASSEGLAEGNEQFF.

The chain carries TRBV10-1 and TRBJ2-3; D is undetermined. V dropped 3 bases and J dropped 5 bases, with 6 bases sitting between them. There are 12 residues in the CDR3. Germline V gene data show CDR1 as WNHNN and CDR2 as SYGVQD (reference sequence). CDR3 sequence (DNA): TGCGCCAGCAGTGACTCGGGAGATACGCAGTATTTT. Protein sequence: CASSDSGDTQYF.

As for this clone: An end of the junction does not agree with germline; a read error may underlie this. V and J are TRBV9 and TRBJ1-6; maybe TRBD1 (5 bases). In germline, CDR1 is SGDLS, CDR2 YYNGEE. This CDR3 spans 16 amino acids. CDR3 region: CASSVGGVGGWTPLNF. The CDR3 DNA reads TGTGCCAGCAGCGTAGGCGGGGTGGGGGGTTGGACACCCCTCAACTTT.

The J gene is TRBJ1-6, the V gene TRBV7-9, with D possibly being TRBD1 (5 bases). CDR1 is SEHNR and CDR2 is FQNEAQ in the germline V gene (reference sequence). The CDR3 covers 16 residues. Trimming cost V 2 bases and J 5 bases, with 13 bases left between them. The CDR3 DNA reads TGTGCCAGCAGCTTACAGGGTGTAAGGGATAATTCACCCCTCCACTTT. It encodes CASSLQGVRDNSPLHF.

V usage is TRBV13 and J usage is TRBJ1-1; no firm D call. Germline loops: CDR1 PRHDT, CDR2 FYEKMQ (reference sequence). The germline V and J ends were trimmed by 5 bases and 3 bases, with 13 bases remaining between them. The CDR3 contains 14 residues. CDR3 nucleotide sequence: TGTGCCAGCAGCCGTATCACATCTTACACTGAAGCTTTCTTT. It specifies CASSRITSYTEAFF. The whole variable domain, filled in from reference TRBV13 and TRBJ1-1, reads AAGVIQSPRHLIKEKRETATLKCYPIPRHDTVYWYQQGPGQDPQFLISFYEKMQSDKGSIPDRFSAQQFSDYHSELNMSSLELGDSALYFCASSRITSYTEAFFGQGTRLTVV.

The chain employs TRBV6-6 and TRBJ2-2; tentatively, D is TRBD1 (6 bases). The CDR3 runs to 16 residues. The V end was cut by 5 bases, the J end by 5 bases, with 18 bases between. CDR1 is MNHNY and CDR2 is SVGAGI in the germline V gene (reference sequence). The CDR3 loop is CASSQPQAGVTGELFF. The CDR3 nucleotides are TGTGCCAGCAGTCAACCACAGGCAGGGGTTACCGGGGAGCTGTTTTTT.

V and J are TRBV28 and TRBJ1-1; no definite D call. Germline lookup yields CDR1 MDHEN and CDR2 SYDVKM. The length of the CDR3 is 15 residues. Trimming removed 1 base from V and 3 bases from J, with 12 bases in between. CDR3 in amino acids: CASSLFGRRDTEAFF. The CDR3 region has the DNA TGTGCCAGCAGTTTATTCGGGAGACGGGACACTGAAGCTTTCTTT.

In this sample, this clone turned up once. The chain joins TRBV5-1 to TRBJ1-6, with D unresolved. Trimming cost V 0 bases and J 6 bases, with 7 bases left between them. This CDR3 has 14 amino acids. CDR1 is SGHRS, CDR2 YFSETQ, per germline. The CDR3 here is CASSLAQTNSPLHF. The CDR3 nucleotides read TGCGCCAGCAGCTTGGCACAGACTAATTCACCCCTCCACTTT. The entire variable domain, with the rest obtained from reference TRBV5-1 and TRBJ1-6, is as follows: KAGVTQTPRYLIKTRGQQVTLSCSPISGHRSVSWYQQTPGQGLQFLFEYFSETQRNKGNFPGRFSGRQFSNSRSEMNVSTLELGDSALYLCASSLAQTNSPLHFGNGTRLTVT.

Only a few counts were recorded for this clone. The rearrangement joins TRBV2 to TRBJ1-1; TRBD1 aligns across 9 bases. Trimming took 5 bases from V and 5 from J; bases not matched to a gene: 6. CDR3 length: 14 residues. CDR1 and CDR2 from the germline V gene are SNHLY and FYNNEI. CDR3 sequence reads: CASSLGQGWTEAFF. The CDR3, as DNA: TGTGCCAGCAGTCTCGGACAGGGGTGGACTGAAGCTTTCTTT.

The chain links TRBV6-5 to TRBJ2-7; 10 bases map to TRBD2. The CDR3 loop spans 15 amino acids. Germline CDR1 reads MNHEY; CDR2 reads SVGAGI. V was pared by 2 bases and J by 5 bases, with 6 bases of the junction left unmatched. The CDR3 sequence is CASSYLASGSHEQYF. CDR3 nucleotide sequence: TGTGCCAGCAGTTACCTTGCTAGCGGGAGCCACGAGCAGTACTTC.

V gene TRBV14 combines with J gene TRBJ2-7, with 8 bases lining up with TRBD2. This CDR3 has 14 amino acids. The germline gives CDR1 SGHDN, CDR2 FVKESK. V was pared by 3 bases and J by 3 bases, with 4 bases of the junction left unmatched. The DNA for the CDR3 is TGTGCCAGCAGCCAGTACGGGAGGGGCTACGAGCAGTACTTC. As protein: CASSQYGRGYEQYF.

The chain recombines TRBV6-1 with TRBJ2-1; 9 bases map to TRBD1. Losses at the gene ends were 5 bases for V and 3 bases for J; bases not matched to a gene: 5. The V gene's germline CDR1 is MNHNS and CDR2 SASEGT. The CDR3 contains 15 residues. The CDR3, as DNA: TGTGCCAGCAGTTCCGGGACAGGGAGCTACAATGAGCAGTTCTTC. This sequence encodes CASSSGTGSYNEQFF.

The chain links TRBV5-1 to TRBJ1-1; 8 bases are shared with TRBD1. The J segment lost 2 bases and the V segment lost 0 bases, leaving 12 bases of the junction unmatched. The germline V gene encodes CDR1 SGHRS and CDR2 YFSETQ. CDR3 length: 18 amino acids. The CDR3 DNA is TGCGCCAGCAGCTTGGTGCCAGGGGGCAAATCTATTAACACTGAAGCTTTCTTT. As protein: CASSLVPGGKSINTEAFF.

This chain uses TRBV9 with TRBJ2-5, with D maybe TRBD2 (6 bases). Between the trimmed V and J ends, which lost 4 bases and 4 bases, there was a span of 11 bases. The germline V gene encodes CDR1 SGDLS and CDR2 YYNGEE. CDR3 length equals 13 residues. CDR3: CASSTGVGETQYF. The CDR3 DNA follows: TGTGCCAGCAGCACGGGAGTAGGAGAGACCCAGTACTTC.

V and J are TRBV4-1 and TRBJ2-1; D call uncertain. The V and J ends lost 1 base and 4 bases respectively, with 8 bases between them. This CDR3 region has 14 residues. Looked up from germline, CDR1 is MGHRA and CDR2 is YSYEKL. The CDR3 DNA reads TGCGCCAGCAGCCAAGGTAATGTGTACAATGAGCAGTTCTTC. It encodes CASSQGNVYNEQFF.

CDR3 loop: CASSQDRRGQALEQYF. The CDR3 DNA sequence: TGTGCCAGCAGCCAAGATAGGAGGGGCCAAGCTCTCGAGCAGTACTTC. The chain recombines TRBV4-2 with TRBJ2-7; D is possibly TRBD2 (6 bases). CDR1 and CDR2 (germline): LGHNA, YNFKEQ. V shed 0 bases and J shed 6 bases, with 18 bases lying between them. The CDR3 length is 16 residues.

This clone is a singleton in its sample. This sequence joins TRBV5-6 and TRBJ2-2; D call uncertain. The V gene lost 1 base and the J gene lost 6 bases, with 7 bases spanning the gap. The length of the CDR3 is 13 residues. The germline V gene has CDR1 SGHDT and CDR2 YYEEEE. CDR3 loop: CASSLFISGELFF. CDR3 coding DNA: TGTGCCAGCAGCTTGTTTATCTCCGGGGAGCTGTTTTTT.

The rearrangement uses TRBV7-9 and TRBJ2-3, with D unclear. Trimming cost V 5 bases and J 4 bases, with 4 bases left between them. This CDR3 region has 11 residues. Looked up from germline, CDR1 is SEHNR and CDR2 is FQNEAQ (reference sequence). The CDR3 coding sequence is TGTGCCAGCAGCGAGTCAGATACGCAGTATTTT. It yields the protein CASSESDTQYF.

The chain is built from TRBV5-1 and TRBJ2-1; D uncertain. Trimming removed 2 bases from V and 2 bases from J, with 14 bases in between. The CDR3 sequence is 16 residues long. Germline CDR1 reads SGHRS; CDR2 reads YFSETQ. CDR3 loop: CASSLSTKFAYNEQFF. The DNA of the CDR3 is TGCGCCAGCAGCTTATCGACAAAATTTGCCTACAATGAGCAGTTCTTC.

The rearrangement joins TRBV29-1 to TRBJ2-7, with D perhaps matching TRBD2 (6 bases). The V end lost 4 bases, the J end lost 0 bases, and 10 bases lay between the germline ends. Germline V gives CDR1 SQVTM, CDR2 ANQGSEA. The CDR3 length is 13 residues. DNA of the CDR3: TGCAGCGTTGTTAGCGGCCACTCCTACGAGCAGTACTTC. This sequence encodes CSVVSGHSYEQYF.

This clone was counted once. CDR3 loop: CASSLRGGQNTGELFF. Written as DNA, the CDR3 is TGTGCCAGCAGCTTACGGGGGGGCCAAAACACCGGGGAGCTGTTTTTT. This chain uses TRBV7-8 with TRBJ2-2; TRBD2 matches at 8 bases. The CDR3 covers 16 residues. Looked up from germline, CDR1 is SGHVS and CDR2 is FQNEAQ. V dropped 2 bases and J dropped 2; count of bases not matched to a gene: 4.

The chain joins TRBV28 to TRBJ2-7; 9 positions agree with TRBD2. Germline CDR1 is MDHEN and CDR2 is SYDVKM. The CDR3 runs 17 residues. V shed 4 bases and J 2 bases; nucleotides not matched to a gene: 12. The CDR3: CASSSALAGPNPYEQYF. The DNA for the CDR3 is TGTGCCAGCAGTTCAGCACTAGCGGGCCCCAACCCCTACGAGCAGTACTTC.

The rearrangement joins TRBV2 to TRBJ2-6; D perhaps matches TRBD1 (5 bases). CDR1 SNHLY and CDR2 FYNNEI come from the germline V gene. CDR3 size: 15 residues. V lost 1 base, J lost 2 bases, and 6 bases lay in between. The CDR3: CASSEEQAGANVLTF. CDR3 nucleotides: TGTGCCAGCAGTGAAGAACAGGCTGGGGCCAACGTCCTGACTTTC.

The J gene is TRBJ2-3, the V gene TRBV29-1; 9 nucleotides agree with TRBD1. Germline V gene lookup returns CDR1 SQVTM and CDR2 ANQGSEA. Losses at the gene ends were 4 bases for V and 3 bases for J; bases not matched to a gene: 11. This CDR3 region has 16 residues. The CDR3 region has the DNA TGCAGCGTTGGGGGCGCCGGGACAGGGTGGACAGATACGCAGTATTTT. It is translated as CSVGGAGTGWTDTQYF.

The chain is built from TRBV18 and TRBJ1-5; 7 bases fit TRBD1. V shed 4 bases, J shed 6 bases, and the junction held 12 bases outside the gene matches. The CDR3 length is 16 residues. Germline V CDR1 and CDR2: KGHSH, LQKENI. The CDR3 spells CASSQDRDSFFQPQHF. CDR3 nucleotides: TGTGCCAGCTCACAGGACCGGGACAGCTTTTTTCAGCCCCAGCATTTT.